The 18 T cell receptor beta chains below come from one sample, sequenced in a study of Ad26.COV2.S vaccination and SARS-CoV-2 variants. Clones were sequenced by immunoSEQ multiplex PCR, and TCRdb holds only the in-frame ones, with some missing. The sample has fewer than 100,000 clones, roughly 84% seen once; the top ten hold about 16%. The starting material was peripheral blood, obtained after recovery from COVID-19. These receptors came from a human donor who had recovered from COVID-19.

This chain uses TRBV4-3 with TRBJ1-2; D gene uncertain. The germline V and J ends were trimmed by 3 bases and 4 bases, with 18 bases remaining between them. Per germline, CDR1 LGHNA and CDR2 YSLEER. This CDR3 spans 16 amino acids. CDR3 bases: TGCGCCAGCAGCCAGGATACAATAGGGAGTCTCTATGGCTACACCTTC. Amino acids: CASSQDTIGSLYGYTF.

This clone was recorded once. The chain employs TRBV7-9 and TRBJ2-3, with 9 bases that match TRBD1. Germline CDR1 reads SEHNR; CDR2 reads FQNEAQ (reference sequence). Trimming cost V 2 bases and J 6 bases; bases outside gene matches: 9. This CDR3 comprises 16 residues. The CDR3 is CASSLRVLQGADTQYF. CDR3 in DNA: TGTGCCAGCAGCTTAAGGGTCTTACAGGGGGCTGATACGCAGTATTTT.

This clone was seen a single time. CDR3 region: CASSFRTSGSVELFF. Written as DNA, the CDR3 is TGTGCCAGCAGCTTCCGGACTAGCGGGTCGGTGGAGCTGTTTTTT. The chain joins TRBV7-2 to TRBJ2-2, with 11 bases aligning to TRBD2. The CDR3 loop spans 15 amino acids. The V segment lost 3 bases and the J segment 10 bases; nucleotides outside the gene matches: 7. Germline CDR1 reads SGHTA; CDR2 reads FQGNSA. Using reference TRBV7-2 and TRBJ2-2 for the parts outside the CDR3, the full variable domain is GAGVSQSPSNKVTEKGKDVELRCDPISGHTALYWYRQSLGQGLEFLIYFQGNSAPDKSGLPSDRFSAERTGGSVSTLTIQRTQQEDSAVYLCASSFRTSGSVELFFGEGSRLTVL.

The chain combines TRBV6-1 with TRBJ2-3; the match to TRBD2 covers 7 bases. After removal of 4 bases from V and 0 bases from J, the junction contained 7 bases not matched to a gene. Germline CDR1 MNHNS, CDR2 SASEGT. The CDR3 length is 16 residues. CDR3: CASSGRPSGSTDTQYF. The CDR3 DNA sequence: TGTGCCAGCAGTGGCCGGCCTAGCGGAAGCACAGATACGCAGTATTTT.

This CDR3 is CASRSGTGFGEQYF. The CDR3 nucleotides read TGTGCCAGCAGATCCGGGACAGGGTTCGGCGAGCAGTACTTC. The chain uses TRBV7-2 and TRBJ2-7; 9 bases are a match to TRBD1. The CDR3 extends over 14 amino acids. In germline, CDR1 is SGHTA, CDR2 FQGNSA. V shed 6 bases and J 6 bases; nucleotides not matched to a gene: 9.

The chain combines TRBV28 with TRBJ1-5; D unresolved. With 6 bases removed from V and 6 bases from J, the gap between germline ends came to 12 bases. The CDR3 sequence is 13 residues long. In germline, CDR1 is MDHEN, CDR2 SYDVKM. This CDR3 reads CASRRAEGQPQHF. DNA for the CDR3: TGTGCCAGCAGGAGGGCCGAAGGTCAGCCCCAGCATTTT. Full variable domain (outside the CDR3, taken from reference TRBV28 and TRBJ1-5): DVKVTQSSRYLVKRTGEKVFLECVQDMDHENMFWYRQDPGLGLRLIYFSYDVKMKEKGDIPEGYSVSREKKERFSLILESASTNQTSMYLCASRRAEGQPQHFGDGTRLSIL.

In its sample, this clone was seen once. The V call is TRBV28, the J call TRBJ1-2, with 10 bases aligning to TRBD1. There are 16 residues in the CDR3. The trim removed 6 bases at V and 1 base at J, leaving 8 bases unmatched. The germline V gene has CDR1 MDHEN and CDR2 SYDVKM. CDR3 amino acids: CASSRGQGGSNYGYTF. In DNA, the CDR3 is TGTGCCAGCAGCCGCGGACAGGGGGGTAGTAACTATGGCTACACCTTC.

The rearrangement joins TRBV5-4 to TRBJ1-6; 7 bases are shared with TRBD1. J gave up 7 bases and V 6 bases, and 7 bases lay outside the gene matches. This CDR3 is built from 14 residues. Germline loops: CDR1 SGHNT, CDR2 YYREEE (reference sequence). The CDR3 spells CASNSKTGNSPLHF. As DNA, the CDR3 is TGTGCCAGCAACTCAAAGACAGGGAATTCACCCCTCCACTTT.

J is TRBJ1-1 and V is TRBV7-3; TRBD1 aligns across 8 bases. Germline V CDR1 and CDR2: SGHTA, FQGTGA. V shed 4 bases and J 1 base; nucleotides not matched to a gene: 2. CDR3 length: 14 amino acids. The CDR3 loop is CASSYRGANTEAFF. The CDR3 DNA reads TGTGCCAGCAGCTACAGGGGGGCGAACACTGAAGCTTTCTTT.

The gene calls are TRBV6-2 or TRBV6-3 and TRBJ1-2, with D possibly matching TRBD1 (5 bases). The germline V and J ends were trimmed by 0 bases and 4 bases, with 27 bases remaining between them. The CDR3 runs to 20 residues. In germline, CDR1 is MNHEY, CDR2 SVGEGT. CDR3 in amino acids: CASSYSPPSLRDGKLYGYTF. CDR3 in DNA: TGTGCCAGCAGTTACTCCCCTCCGTCGCTCCGGGACGGGAAGCTCTATGGCTACACCTTC.

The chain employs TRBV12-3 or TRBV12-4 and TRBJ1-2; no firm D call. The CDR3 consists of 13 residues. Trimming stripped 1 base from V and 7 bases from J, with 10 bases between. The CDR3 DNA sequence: TGTGCCAGCAGTTTAGGCAGCCCAAGTGGCTACACCTTC. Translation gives CASSLGSPSGYTF.

The CDR3 protein is CASGFGTGVETYGYTF. As DNA, the CDR3 is TGTGCTAGTGGTTTCGGGACAGGGGTGGAAACCTATGGCTACACCTTC. V is TRBV12-5 and J is TRBJ1-2, with 10 nucleotides matching TRBD1. The germline V gene has CDR1 LGHNT and CDR2 FRNRAP. The CDR3 totals 16 residues. The trim removed 3 bases at V and 4 bases at J, leaving 8 bases unmatched.

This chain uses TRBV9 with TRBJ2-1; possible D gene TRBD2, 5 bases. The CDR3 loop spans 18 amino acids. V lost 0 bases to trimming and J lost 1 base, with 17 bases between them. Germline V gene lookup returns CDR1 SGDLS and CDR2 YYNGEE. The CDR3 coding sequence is TGTGCCAGCAGCGTAGAGGCGGGTGTGTGGCGATCCTACAATGAGCAGTTCTTC. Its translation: CASSVEAGVWRSYNEQFF.

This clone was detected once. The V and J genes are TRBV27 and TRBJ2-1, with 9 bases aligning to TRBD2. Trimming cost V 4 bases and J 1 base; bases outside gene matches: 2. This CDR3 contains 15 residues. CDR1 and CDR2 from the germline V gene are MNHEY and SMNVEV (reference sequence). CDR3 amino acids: CASSSSGISYNEQFF. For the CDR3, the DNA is TGTGCCAGCAGTTCTAGCGGGATATCCTACAATGAGCAGTTCTTC.

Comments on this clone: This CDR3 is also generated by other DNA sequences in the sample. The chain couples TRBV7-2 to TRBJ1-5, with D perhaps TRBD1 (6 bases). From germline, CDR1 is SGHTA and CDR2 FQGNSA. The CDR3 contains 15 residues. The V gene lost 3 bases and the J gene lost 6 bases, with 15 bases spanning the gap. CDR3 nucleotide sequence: TGTGCCAGCAGCTTGGCGGGGGGGGCGGGTCAGCCCCAGCATTTT. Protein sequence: CASSLAGGAGQPQHF.

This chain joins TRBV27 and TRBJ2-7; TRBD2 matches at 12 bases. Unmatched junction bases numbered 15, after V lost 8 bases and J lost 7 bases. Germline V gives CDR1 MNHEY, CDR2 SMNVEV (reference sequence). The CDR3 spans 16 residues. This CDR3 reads CASHGTRLAGDEEQYF. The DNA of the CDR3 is TGTGCCAGCCACGGCACACGACTAGCGGGAGATGAAGAGCAGTACTTC.

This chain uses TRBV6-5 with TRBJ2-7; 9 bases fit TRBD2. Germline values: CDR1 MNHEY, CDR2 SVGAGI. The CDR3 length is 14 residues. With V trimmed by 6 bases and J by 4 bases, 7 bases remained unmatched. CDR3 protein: CASSLAGDMYEQYF. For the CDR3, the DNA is TGTGCCAGCAGCTTAGCGGGAGACATGTACGAGCAGTACTTC.

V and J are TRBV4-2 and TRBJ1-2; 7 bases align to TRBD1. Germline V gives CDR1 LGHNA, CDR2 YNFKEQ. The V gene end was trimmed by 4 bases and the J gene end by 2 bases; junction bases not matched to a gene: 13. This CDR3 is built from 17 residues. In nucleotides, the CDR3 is TGTGCCAGCAGCCCAGTTTTAACAGGGGCCCAGAACTATGGCTACACCTTC. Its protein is CASSPVLTGAQNYGYTF.